The sample holds many counts of the clone carrying this T cell receptor beta chain. The target antigen is unknown. The sample belongs to a study of T-cell reconstitution after alpha-beta-depleted transplantation in children. Unique molecular identifiers were incorporated when the TCRbeta library was constructed. TCRdb re-called the PCR reads through MiXCR, storing one row per CDR3 protein. Counted here are about 260,000 distinct CDR3 sequences, around 8% occurring once; the ten biggest clones make up approximately 6%. Study-wide results and limits: Diversity of TCRbeta at day 60 was high in some patients, arising from surviving recipient T cells and thymic progenitors. From newly produced T cells came most of the T-cell counts and diversity one year after transplant. There were reportedly several hundred expanded graft clones from which alpha-beta T cells came about two months after transplant.

This CDR3 is 17 amino acids long. Trimming removed 0 bases at V and 0 bases at J, with 15 bases between. The V gene's germline CDR1 is SGHAT and CDR2 FQNNGV. V usage is TRBV11-2 and J usage is TRBJ2-7, with a possible D match to TRBD1 (6 bases). This TCR was recovered from a male patient aged 10-17 years who had a stem cell transplant for acute lymphoblastic leukemia, so the T cells may come from the graft donor. Specimen: PBMCs, mostly from graft donor cells, collected 180 days after TCRalphabeta/CD19-depleted stem cell transplant. CDR3 sequence: CASSLDSRGRSSYEQYF. CDR3 coding DNA: TGTGCCAGCAGCTTAGACTCCAGGGGCAGGAGCTCCTACGAGCAGTACTTC. The complete variable domain, with remaining parts taken from reference TRBV11-2 and TRBJ2-7, reads EAGVAQSPRYKIIEKRQSVAFWCNPISGHATLYWYQQILGQGPKLLIQFQNNGVVDDSQLPKDRFSAERLKGVDSTLKIQPAKLEDSAVYLCASSLDSRGRSSYEQYFGPGTRLTVT.